Listed below are T cell receptor beta chains from one sample, sequenced in a study of shared clonotypes between healthy human individuals. Here immunoSEQ multiplex PCR was the method, and the copy in TCRdb shows in-frame clones only, minus some. The sample shows more than 2 million clones, 85% to 95% of them seen only once. The sequenced sample consisted of naive CD4+ T cells sorted from blood. These receptors were collected from a man younger than 30 in good health. Each CDR3 is given with its conserved first and last residue. D genes are given only for firm matches. Clone size, where shown, is once, few, many, or a class for clones that have expanded.

>.|TRBJ2-7|TRBV19|.
TGTGCCAGTAGTACTACCCGACAGGCACACGAGCAGTACTTC
CASSTTRQAHEQYF
>.|TRBJ2-1|TRBV28|TRBD1
TGTGCCAGCAGCACGGGACAGGGGGCCTACAATGAGCAGTTCTTC
CASSTGQGAYNEQFF
>.|TRBJ1-5|TRBV23-1|.
TGCGCCAGCATCCACCCCAAGTGGGCGGGCAATCAGCCCCAGCATTTT
CASIHPKWAGNQPQHF
>.|TRBJ1-1|TRBV4-1|TRBD1
TGCGCCAGCAGCCAAGGGGACAGGGGGCGAGCTGAAGCTTTCTTT
CASSQGDRGRAEAFF
>.|TRBJ2-3|TRBV4-2|.
TGTGCCAGCAGCGCCGATGGGGGCTCCACAGATACGCAGTATTTT
CASSADGGSTDTQYF
>.|TRBJ1-1|TRBV19|.
TGTGCCAGTAGTAACCCGGGACGGAACCTCATGAACACTGAAGCTTTCTTT
CASSNPGRNLMNTEAFF
>.|TRBJ1-2|TRBV5-4|TRBD1
TGTGCCAGCAGCTACGGGACAGGGAAGGTCTATGGCTACACCTTC
CASSYGTGKVYGYTF
>.|TRBJ1-2|TRBV28|TRBD1
TGTGCCAGCAGTTTGGGAGACAGGGTGAACTATGGCTACACCTTC
CASSLGDRVNYGYTF
>once|TRBJ1-3|TRBV6-1|.
TGTGCCAGCAGTTCTGTCCGTTTTTCTGGAAACACCATATATTTT
CASSSVRFSGNTIYF
>.|TRBJ1-2|TRBV5-1|.
TGCGCCAGCAGCTCACCGGGGGTGCAGGGTGGCTACACCTTC
CASSSPGVQGGYTF
>.|TRBJ2-7|TRBV11-3|TRBD1
TGTGCCAGCAGCCGGGACAGGTCCGGGGAGCAGTACTTC
CASSRDRSGEQYF
>once|TRBJ2-3|TRBV27|TRBD2
TGTGCCAGCAGTCGCGGACTAGCGGGAAAGGATACGCAGTATTTT
CASSRGLAGKDTQYF
>.|TRBJ1-1|TRBV5-5|TRBD1
TGTGCCAGCAGCTTTAGCGGACAGGTTAGGGTTGAAGCTTTCTTT
CASSFSGQVRVEAFF
>.|TRBJ2-5|TRBV7-8|.
TGTGCCAGCAGCTTAGGTACACTAGCAGTTAGATTAGAAGAGACCCAGTACTTC
CASSLGTLAVRLEETQYF
>.|TRBJ1-4|TRBV5-4|.
TGTGCCAGCAGCTTCAAGGGGCCCACTAATGAAAAACTGTTTTTT
CASSFKGPTNEKLFF
>.|TRBJ1-2|TRBV5-1|TRBD1
TGCGCCAGCAGCTTTGACCAGGGGGCGACCCATGGCTACACCTTC
CASSFDQGATHGYTF
>.|TRBJ2-1|TRBV18|TRBD2
TGTGCCAGCTCACCACCGACTCTAGCGGGACCGATTTACAATGAGCAGTTCTTC
CASSPPTLAGPIYNEQFF
>.|TRBJ2-6|TRBV5-6|TRBD1
TGTGCCAGCAGCTTGCGGACAGGGGTGGGAGGGGCCAACGTCCTGACTTTC
CASSLRTGVGGANVLTF
>.|TRBJ1-1|TRBV18|.
TGTGCCAGCTCACCTGTGGGGAAGGGAGAGACTGAAGCTTTCTTT
CASSPVGKGETEAFF
>once|TRBJ1-2|TRBV30|TRBD1
TGTGCCTGGAGTGTAGGGGCGTCAGGGGGCCGAAACTATGGCTACACCTTC
CAWSVGASGGRNYGYTF
>.|TRBJ2-1|TRBV9|.
TGTGCCAGCAGCGTAGTGTCTACTTACAATGAGCAGTTCTTC
CASSVVSTYNEQFF
>.|TRBJ1-3|TRBV5-1|TRBD1
TGCGCCAGCGCCTTCGACAGGGGTTCTGGAAACACCATATATTTT
CASAFDRGSGNTIYF
>.|TRBJ2-4|TRBV6-5|.
TGTGCCAGCAGACCCTCCGGGACACTAACTAACATTCAGTACTTC
CASRPSGTLTNIQYF
>.|TRBJ2-1|TRBV27|TRBD1
TGTGCCAGCAGCCCACCACAGGGGAGCCATGAGCAGTTCTTC
CASSPPQGSHEQFF
>once|TRBJ1-2|TRBV9|.
TGTGCCAGCAGCGAGGACCTTAACTATGGCTACACCTTC
CASSEDLNYGYTF
>.|TRBJ1-4|TRBV30|.
TGTGCCTGGGGGAGAGGAGCAACTAATGAAAAACTGTTTTTT
CAWGRGATNEKLFF
>.|TRBJ2-5|TRBV6-6|.
TGTGCCAGCAGTGCCCCTATGGGGGGCGTAGAGACCCAGTACTTC
CASSAPMGGVETQYF
>once|TRBJ1-3|TRBV5-4|.
TGTGCCAGCAGCTTGGGCATCGGGACAAGCTCTGGAAACACCATATATTTT
CASSLGIGTSSGNTIYF
>.|TRBJ2-5|TRBV2|.
TGTGCCAGCACCATCCAGGAGACCCAGTACTTC
CASTIQETQYF
>.|TRBJ2-6|TRBV6-5|.
TGTGCCAGCAGTTACTCAAGGGTTGGGGCCAACGTCCTGACTTTC
CASSYSRVGANVLTF
>once|TRBJ1-6|TRBV7-9|TRBD1
TGTGCCAGCAGCTTAGCGCAGGGGGCGAGGAATTCACCCCTCCACTTT
CASSLAQGARNSPLHF
>.|TRBJ2-2|TRBV29-1|.
TGCAGCGTGGGCGGGGCCATGGACACCGGGGAGCTGTTTTTT
CSVGGAMDTGELFF
>.|TRBJ2-7|TRBV25-1|.
TGTGCCAGCAGTCTGTTGCACTCCTACGAGCAGTACTTC
CASSLLHSYEQYF
>.|TRBJ2-3|TRBV5-1|.
TGCGCCAGCAGCTTGGAAGGGGCTAAGGGAGATACGCAGTATTTT
CASSLEGAKGDTQYF
>.|TRBJ1-6|TRBV30|.
TGTGCCTGGACGGGAACCGCGGGCGGGTCACCCCTCCACTTT
CAWTGTAGGSPLHF
>.|TRBJ1-1|TRBV6-5|TRBD1
TGTGCCAGCAGTTACTGGGAGGGGGCAGGAACTGAAGCTTTCTTT
CASSYWEGAGTEAFF
>.|TRBJ2-3|TRBV7-3|TRBD2
TGTGCCAGCAGCTTGGGACTAGCGGATACGCAGTATTTT
CASSLGLADTQYF
>.|TRBJ1-3|TRBV4-1|.
TGCGCCAGCAGCCAAGTAGAGTCCCACTCTGGAAACACCATATATTTT
CASSQVESHSGNTIYF
>.|TRBJ2-7|TRBV7-9|.
TGTGCCAGCAGCCCTACCATGACAAACGTCTACGAGCAGTACTTC
CASSPTMTNVYEQYF
>.|TRBJ2-1|TRBV19|.
TGTGCCAGTAGCCTAGGGACGGCCTACAATGAGCAGTTCTTC
CASSLGTAYNEQFF
>.|TRBJ2-1|TRBV11-2|.
TGTGCCAGCACCAACGGGATGGGTAGGGGAGATGAGCAGTTCTTC
CASTNGMGRGDEQFF
>.|TRBJ1-1|TRBV4-1|.
TGCGCCAGCAGCCAAGAACCCTTTTGGGTGGGCACTGAAGCTTTCTTT
CASSQEPFWVGTEAFF
>few|TRBJ1-5|TRBV18|TRBD1
TGTGCCAGCTCACCAAATCAGGGGGCCCAGCATTTT
CASSPNQGAQHF
>.|TRBJ2-2|TRBV27|.
TGTGCCAGCACGGGCGGGCCCAACACCGGGGAGCTGTTTTTT
CASTGGPNTGELFF
>.|TRBJ1-3|TRBV7-9|.
TGTGCCAGCAGCTTATCTGGCGCTCCAGCAGGTTTCACCATATATTTT
CASSLSGAPAGFTIYF
>.|TRBJ2-7|TRBV5-6|.
TGTGCCAGCAGCTTAGGGAGTGACAGGCGCTCTCAATACTTC
CASSLGSDRRSQYF
>.|TRBJ2-2|TRBV9|.
TGTGCCAGCAGCGTAGTCGGGAGTGGCGGGGAGCTGTTTTTT
CASSVVGSGGELFF
>.|TRBJ1-1|TRBV7-2|.
TGTGCCAGCAGTAGGGAAGGGACGGCGAACACTGAAGCTTTCTTT
CASSREGTANTEAFF
>.|TRBJ2-3|TRBV9|.
TGTGCCAGCAGCGTAGCCGGGGGCACTAGCACAGATACGCAGTATTTT
CASSVAGGTSTDTQYF
>.|TRBJ1-1|TRBV28|.
TGTGCCAGCAGTTTTCCGGCAAAGGGGGGTACTGAAGCTTTCTTT
CASSFPAKGGTEAFF
>.|TRBJ2-5|TRBV7-2|.
TGTGCCAGCAGCTTAACTCGGGAGACCCAGTACTTC
CASSLTRETQYF